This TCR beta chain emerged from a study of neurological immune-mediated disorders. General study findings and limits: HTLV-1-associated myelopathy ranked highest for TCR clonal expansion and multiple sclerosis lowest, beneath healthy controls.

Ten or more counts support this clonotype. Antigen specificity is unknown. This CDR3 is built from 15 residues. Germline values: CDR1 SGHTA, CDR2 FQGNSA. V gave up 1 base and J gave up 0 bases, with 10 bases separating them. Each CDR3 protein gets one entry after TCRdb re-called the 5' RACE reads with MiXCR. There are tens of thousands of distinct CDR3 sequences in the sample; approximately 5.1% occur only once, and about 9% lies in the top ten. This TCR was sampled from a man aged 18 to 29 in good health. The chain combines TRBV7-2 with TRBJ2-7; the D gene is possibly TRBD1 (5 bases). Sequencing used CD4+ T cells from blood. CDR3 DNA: TGTGCCAGCAGCTTAGACCCAGGGAACTCCTACGAGCAGTACTTC. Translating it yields CASSLDPGNSYEQYF.